The sequence of this TCR beta chain was determined in a study of blood T cell repertoires in COVID-19. As for the study in general: The samples span acute and convalescent COVID-19 from the United States, Italy and Spain. T cells, B-cell-depleted T cells, or PBMCs provided the cDNA or gDNA that served as material.

The CDR3 is 14 residues long. Germline V CDR1 and CDR2: SNHLY, FYNNEI. The germline V and J ends were trimmed by 5 bases and 7 bases, with 17 bases remaining between them. In the study's own analysis: Reference gene primer amplification gave estimated nucleated cell counts. Assay: immunoSEQ multiplex PCR; the TCRdb copy retains only in-frame clones and omits some. Clone size and the V and J calls come from that table; the DNA yielded D and trimming. The table has 100,000 to 150,000 clones, 85% to 90% seen once; the top ten hold 7.5% to 9%. The clonotype comes from a man between 65 and 85 years old who had recovered from COVID-19. The sequencing input was peripheral blood. The J gene is TRBJ1-2, the V gene TRBV2; a possible D gene is TRBD1 (6 bases). DNA of the CDR3: TGTGCCAGCAGTCTTGCGGGGGCGGTCGGTGGCTACACCTTC. Translated: CASSLAGAVGGYTF. Full variable domain (missing parts from reference TRBV2 and TRBJ1-2): EPEVTQTPSHQVTQMGQEVILRCVPISNHLYFYWYRQILGQKVEFLVSFYNNEISEKSEIFDDQFSVERPDGSNFTLKIRSTKLEDSAMYFCASSLAGAVGGYTFGSGTRLTVV.